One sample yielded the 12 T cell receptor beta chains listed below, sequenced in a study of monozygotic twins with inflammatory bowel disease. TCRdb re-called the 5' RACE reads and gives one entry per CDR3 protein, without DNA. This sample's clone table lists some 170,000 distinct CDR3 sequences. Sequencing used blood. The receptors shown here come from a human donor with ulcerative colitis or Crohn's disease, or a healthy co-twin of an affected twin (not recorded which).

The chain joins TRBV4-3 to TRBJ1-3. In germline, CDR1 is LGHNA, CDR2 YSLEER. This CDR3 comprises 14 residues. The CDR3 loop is CASSQQVSGNTIYF.

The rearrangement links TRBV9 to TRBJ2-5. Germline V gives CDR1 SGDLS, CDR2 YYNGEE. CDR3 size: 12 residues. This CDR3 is CASSVDLETQYF.

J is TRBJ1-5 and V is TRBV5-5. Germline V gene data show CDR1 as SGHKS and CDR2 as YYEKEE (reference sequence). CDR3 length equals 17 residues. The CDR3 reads CASTTTFGGGSNQPQHF.

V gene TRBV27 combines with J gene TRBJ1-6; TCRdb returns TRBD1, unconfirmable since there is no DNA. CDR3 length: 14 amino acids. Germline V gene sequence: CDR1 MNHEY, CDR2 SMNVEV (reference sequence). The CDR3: CASSMTGGNSPLHF.

This CDR3 reads CASSRQGARTEAFF. The rearrangement links TRBV18 to TRBJ1-1; TCRdb's D call of TRBD1 is untestable without DNA. Per germline, CDR1 KGHSH and CDR2 LQKENI. The CDR3 is 14 amino acids.

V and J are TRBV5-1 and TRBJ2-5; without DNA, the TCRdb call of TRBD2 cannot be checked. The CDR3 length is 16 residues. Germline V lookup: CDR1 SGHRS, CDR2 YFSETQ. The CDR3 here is CASSFLTGTSSETQYF. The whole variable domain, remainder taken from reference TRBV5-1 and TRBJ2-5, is KAGVTQTPRYLIKTRGQQVTLSCSPISGHRSVSWYQQTPGQGLQFLFEYFSETQRNKGNFPGRFSGRQFSNSRSEMNVSTLELGDSALYLCASSFLTGTSSETQYFGPGTRLLVL.

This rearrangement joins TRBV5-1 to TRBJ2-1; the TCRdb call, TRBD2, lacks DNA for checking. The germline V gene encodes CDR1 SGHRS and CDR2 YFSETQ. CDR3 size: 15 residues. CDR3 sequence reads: CASSPSGTSVNEQFF.

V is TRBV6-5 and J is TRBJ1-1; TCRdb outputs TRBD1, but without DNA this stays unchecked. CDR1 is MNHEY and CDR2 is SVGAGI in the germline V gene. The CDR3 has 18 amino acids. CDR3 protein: CASSYSIFGRDRGREAFF.

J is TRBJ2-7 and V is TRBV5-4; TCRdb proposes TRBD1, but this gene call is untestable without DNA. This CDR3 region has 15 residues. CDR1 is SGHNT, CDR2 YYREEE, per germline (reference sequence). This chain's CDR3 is CASSALGQGAYEQYF.

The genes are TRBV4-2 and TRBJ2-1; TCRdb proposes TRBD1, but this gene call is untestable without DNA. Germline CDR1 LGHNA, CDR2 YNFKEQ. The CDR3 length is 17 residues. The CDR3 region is CASSHAKDRGLYNEQFF.

The CDR3 reads CASSGTANTEAFF. This chain links TRBV3-1 with TRBJ1-1; TCRdb outputs TRBD1, but without DNA this stays unchecked. The germline CDR1 and CDR2 sequences are LGHDT and YNNKEL (reference sequence). The CDR3 consists of 13 residues.

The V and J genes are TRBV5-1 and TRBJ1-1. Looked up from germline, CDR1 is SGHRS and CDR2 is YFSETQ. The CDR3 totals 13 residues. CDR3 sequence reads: CASKWGLNTEAFF.